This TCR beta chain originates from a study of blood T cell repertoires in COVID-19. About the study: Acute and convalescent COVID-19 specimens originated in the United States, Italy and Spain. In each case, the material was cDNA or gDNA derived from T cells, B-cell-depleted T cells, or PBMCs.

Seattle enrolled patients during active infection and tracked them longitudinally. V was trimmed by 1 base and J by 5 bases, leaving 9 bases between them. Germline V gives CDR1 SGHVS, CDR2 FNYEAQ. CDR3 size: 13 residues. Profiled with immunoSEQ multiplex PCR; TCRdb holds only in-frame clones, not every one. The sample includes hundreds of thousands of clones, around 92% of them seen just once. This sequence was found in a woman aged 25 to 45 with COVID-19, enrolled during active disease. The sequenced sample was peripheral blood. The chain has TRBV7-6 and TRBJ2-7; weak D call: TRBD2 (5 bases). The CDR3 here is CASSLGLADEQYV. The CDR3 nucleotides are TGTGCCAGCAGCTTAGGGCTAGCTGACGAGCAGTACGTC.